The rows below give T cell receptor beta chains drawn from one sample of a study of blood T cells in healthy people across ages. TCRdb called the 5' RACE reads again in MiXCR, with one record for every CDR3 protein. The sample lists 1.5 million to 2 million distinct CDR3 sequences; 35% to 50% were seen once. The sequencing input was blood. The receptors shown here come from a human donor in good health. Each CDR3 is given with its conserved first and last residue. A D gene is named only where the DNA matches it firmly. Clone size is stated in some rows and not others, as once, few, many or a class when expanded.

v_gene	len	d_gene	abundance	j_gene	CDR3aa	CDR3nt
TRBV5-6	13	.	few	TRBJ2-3	CASSFLETDTQYF	TGTGCCAGCAGCTTTCTAGAGACAGATACGCAGTATTTT
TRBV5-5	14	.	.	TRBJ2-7	CASSPTSSAYEQYF	TGTGCCAGCAGCCCCACCTCTAGCGCCTACGAGCAGTACTTC
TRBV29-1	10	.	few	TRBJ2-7	CSVLVGEQYF	TGCAGCGTCTTGGTCGGCGAGCAGTACTTC
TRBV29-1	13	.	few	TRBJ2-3	CSARDSGVDTQYF	TGCAGCGCCCGGGACTCTGGGGTAGATACGCAGTATTTT
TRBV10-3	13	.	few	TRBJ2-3	CAISGGAADTQYF	TGTGCCATCAGTGGGGGGGCTGCAGATACGCAGTATTTT
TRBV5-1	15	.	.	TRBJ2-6	CASSIDPSGANVRTF	TGCGCCAGCAGCATCGATCCTTCTGGGGCCAACGTCCGGACTTTC
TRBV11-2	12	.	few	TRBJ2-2	CASSLDREWLFF	TGTGCCAGCAGCTTAGATCGGGAGTGGCTGTTTTTT
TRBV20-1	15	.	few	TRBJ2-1	CSAKVGPYGKNIQFF	TGCAGTGCCAAAGTCGGGCCCTATGGCAAAAACATTCAGTTCTTC
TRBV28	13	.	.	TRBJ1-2	CASTTTFGYGYTF	TGTGCCAGCACCACGACCTTCGGCTATGGCTACACCTTC
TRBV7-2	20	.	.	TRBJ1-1	CASSTTDQPSWAALNTEAFF	TGTGCCAGCAGCACAACAGATCAGCCCTCTTGGGCCGCATTAAACACTGAAGCTTTCTTT
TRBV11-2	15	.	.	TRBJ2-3	CASSLRAGVQDTQYF	TGTGCCAGCAGCTTACGGGCAGGGGTGCAAGATACGCAGTATTTT
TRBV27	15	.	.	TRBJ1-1	CASSLTPSGNTEAFF	TGTGCCAGCAGTTTAACCCCGTCCGGGAACACTGAAGCTTTCTTT
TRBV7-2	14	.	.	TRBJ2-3	CASSFETSTDTQYF	TGTGCCAGCAGCTTCGAGACTAGCACAGATACGCAGTATTTT
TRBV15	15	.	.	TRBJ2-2	CATQPGRTFTGERFF	TGTGCCACCCAACCGGGACGGACCTTTACCGGGGAGCGGTTTTTT
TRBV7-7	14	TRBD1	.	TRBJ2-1	CASSVGTGANEQFF	TGTGCTAGCAGCGTAGGGACAGGGGCCAATGAGCAGTTCTTC
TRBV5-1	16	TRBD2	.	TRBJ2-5	CASSRILAGASNEQYF	TGCGCCAGCAGCCGGATTCTAGCGGGGGCTTCCAATGAGCAGTACTTC
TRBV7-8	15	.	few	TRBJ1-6	CASRSRSSYNSPLHF	TGTGCCAGCAGGTCCAGGAGCTCCTATAATTCACCCCTCCACTTT
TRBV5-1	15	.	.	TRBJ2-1	CASSLIGAPRDEQFF	TGCGCCAGCAGCTTGATTGGGGCTCCGAGGGATGAGCAGTTCTTC
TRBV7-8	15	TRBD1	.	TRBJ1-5	CASSPNRGRDQPQHF	TGTGCCAGCAGCCCGAACAGGGGTCGGGATCAGCCCCAGCATTTT
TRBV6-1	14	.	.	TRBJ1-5	CASSGQVDNQPQHF	TGTGCCAGCAGTGGACAGGTCGACAATCAGCCCCAGCATTTT
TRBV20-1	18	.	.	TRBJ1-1	CSARDYRFRGGVNTEAFF	TGCAGTGCTAGAGATTATCGGTTTAGAGGGGGGGTGAACACTGAAGCTTTCTTT
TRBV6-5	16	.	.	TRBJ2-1	CASSCRQFAPYNEQFF	TGTGCCAGCAGTTGCCGACAGTTCGCCCCGTACAATGAGCAGTTCTTC
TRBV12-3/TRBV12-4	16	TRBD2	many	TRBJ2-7	CASTRRTSGGAYEQYF	TGTGCCAGCACCCGTAGGACTAGCGGGGGGGCCTACGAGCAGTACTTC
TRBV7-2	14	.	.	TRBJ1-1	CASRIQGRDTEAFF	TGTGCCAGCAGGATCCAGGGGCGCGACACTGAAGCTTTCTTT
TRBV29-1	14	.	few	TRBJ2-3	CSVEIGGFQDTQYF	TGCAGCGTTGAAATCGGAGGTTTCCAAGATACGCAGTATTTT
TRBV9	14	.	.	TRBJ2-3	CASNVNPSPDTQYF	TGTGCCAGCAACGTAAACCCTAGCCCAGATACGCAGTATTTT
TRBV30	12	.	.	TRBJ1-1	CAWSPRRTEAFF	TGTGCCTGGAGCCCACGGAGGACTGAAGCTTTCTTT
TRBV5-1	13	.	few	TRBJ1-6	CASSPARDSPLHF	TGCGCCAGCAGCCCCGCAAGAGACTCACCCCTCCACTTT
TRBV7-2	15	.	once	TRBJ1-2	CASSATQVDPYGYTF	TGTGCCAGCAGCGCGACACAGGTAGACCCTTATGGCTACACCTTC
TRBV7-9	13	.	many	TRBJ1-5	CASSLNREQPQHF	TGTGCCAGCAGCTTAAACAGGGAGCAGCCCCAGCATTTT
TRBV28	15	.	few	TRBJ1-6	CASSLWDGLNSPLHF	TGTGCCAGCAGTTTGTGGGACGGACTTAATTCACCCCTCCACTTT
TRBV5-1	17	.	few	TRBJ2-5	CASSLAWGARGQETQYF	TGCGCCAGCAGCTTGGCCTGGGGGGCGCGAGGGCAAGAGACCCAGTACTTC
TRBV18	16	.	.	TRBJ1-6	CASSPPWGLKDSPLHF	TGTGCCAGCTCACCACCGTGGGGGCTTAAAGACTCACCCCTCCACTTT
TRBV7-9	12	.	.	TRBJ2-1	CASVYREETQFF	TGTGCCAGCGTCTACAGGGAAGAGACCCAGTTCTTC
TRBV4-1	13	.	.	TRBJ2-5	CASSQGLVKTQYF	TGCGCCAGCAGCCAAGGATTGGTAAAGACCCAGTACTTC
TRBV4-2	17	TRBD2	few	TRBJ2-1	CASSQVGSGVSYNEQFF	TGTGCCAGCAGCCAAGTTGGTAGCGGGGTGTCCTACAATGAGCAGTTCTTC
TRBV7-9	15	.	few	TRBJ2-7	CASSLGGDISYEQYF	TGTGCCAGCAGCTTAGGCGGGGACATATCCTACGAGCAGTACTTC
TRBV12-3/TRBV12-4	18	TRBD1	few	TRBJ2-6	CASTIYRDRPSGANVLTF	TGCGCCAGCACCATTTACCGGGACAGGCCCTCTGGGGCCAACGTCCTGACTTTC
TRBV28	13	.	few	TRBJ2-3	CASSHGGTGTQYF	TGTGCCAGCAGCCACGGGGGCACAGGTACGCAGTATTTT
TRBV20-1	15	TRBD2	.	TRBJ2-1	CSARDPRGGNNEQFF	TGCAGTGCTAGAGATCCCCGGGGGGGAAACAATGAGCAGTTCTTC
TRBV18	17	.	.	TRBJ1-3	CASSPKGPGNSGNTIYF	TGTGCCAGCTCACCCAAGGGACCAGGGAACTCTGGAAACACCATATATTTT
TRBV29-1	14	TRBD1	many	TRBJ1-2	CSVETGQGIGGYTF	TGCAGCGTTGAGACGGGACAGGGAATAGGTGGCTACACCTTC
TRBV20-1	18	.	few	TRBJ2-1	CSARDVLASGNSYNEQFF	TGCAGTGCTAGAGATGTATTGGCATCAGGGAACTCCTACAATGAGCAGTTCTTC
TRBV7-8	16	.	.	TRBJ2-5	CASSFTIPRAQETQYF	TGTGCCAGCAGCTTTACGATACCCAGGGCCCAAGAGACCCAGTACTTC
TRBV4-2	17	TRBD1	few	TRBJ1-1	CASSQEGTGGPRSEAFF	TGTGCCAGCAGCCAAGAGGGGACAGGGGGACCTAGGAGTGAAGCTTTCTTT
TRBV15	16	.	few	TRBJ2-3	CATSRDRGGFTDTQYF	TGTGCCACCAGCAGAGACCGAGGAGGGTTCACAGATACGCAGTATTTT
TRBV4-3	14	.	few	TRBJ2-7	CASSQERVAYEQYF	TGCGCCAGCAGCCAAGAAAGGGTAGCTTACGAGCAGTACTTC
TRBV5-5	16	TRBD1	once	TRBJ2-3	CASSAPGTGGTDTQYF	TGTGCCAGCAGCGCTCCCGGGACAGGGGGCACAGATACGCAGTATTTT
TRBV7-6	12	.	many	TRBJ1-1	CASSLVTGEAFF	TGTGCCAGCAGCTTAGTAACTGGGGAAGCTTTCTTT
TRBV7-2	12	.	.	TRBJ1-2	CASSLTRDGYTF	TGTGCCAGCAGCTTAACCAGGGATGGCTACACCTTC
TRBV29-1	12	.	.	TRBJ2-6	CSAETGANVLTF	TGCAGCGCTGAAACCGGGGCCAACGTCCTGACTTTC
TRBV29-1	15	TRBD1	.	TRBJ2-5	CSVDWGNRGRETQYF	TGCAGCGTTGATTGGGGTAACAGGGGCCGAGAGACCCAGTACTTC